This TCR beta chain was recorded in a study of T cells in Graves' hyperthyroidism and ophthalmopathy. Study-wide results and caveats: Ophthalmopathy was separated from stable hyperthyroidism by a 13 V-J model.

No progression to ophthalmopathy during 18 months of follow-up defined stable disease. Each diagnosis drew on symptoms, thyroxine, TRAb, thyroid ultrasound and orbital computed tomography findings. 10 ml of fresh peripheral blood supplied the PBMCs. TCR beta CDR3 regions were amplified from RNA. The primer set for the first-round RT-PCR of the TCR CDR3 was HTBI. Via MiXCR, TCRdb re-called the multiplex PCR reads, giving one row per CDR3 protein. The sample lists about 740,000 distinct CDR3 sequences, approximately 15% occurring once. This clonotype has only a few counts. The antigen remains unidentified. The V end was cut by 7 bases, the J end by 5 bases, with 16 bases between. The CDR3 consists of 13 residues. The germline CDR1 and CDR2 sequences are SGHTS and YDEGEE.

V and J are TRBV5-8 and TRBJ2-7; maybe TRBD1 (7 bases). The sequenced sample consisted of blood. The TCR originated in a woman aged 18-29 years with Graves' hyperthyroidism. CDR3 in DNA: TGTGCCAGCTTCCCCAGGGGGGCTGACGAGCAGTACTTC. This sequence encodes CASFPRGADEQYF.